This T cell receptor (beta chain) came from a study of T cells in Graves' hyperthyroidism and ophthalmopathy. The source material, RNA transcripts, was used to amplify TCR beta CDR3 regions. Initially, a first-round RT-PCR of the TCR CDR3 employed the HTBI primer set. TCRdb called the multiplex PCR reads again in MiXCR, with one record for every CDR3 protein. There are 530,000 or so distinct CDR3 sequences in the sample; 40% to 55% occur only once, and about 8.3% lies in the top ten. Germline V gives CDR1 ENHRY, CDR2 SYGVKD. The J segment lost 2 bases and the V segment lost 10 bases, leaving 6 bases of the junction unmatched. The CDR3 is made up of 13 amino acids. Patients between 18 and 65 years old had hyperthyroidism, newly diagnosed and lasting under 2 months. Diagnostic assessment was based on clinical symptoms, serum thyroxine and TRAb, thyroid ultrasound and orbital computed tomography.

The TCR originated in a woman aged 18-30 years with Graves' hyperthyroidism. Sequences were obtained from peripheral blood or thyroid tissue (not recorded which). The chain employs TRBV10-3 and TRBJ2-5; 8 nucleotides align to TRBD1. CDR3 sequence (DNA): TGTGCCACACAGGGGGACGGACAAGAGACCCAGTACTTC. Translation: CATQGDGQETQYF.